This T cell receptor (beta chain) was recorded in a study of T-cell memory formation after mild COVID-19. General study points: Researchers found some responding clones in pre-infection memory, a sign that cross-reactive memory joined.

Trimming cost V 1 base and J 4 bases, with 14 bases left between them. This CDR3 spans 15 amino acids. The V gene's germline CDR1 is DFQATT and CDR2 SNEGSKA (reference sequence). TCR alpha and TCR beta cDNA libraries with sample barcodes and UMIs came from 5'RACE using constant-segment primers. A single record per CDR3 protein comes from TCRdb applying MiXCR to the 5' RACE reads. The sample yields more than 450,000 distinct CDR3 sequences, 18% seen once. As concerns this clonotype: The antigen remains undetermined.

This TCR derives from an adult woman who had mild COVID-19 (a few samples of this study predate the infection). Cell type and time point are not known. Sequenced input: PBMCs or a T cell subset sorted from them (not recorded which). This chain joins TRBV20-1 and TRBJ2-1; maybe TRBD1 (6 bases). The DNA for the CDR3 is TGCAGTGCTAGAGTGATCCGCAGGGGTTACAATGAGCAGTTCTTC. Translation: CSARVIRRGYNEQFF.